Below are 3 T cell receptor beta chains sequenced from a single sample in a study of cytomegalovirus exposure and HLA in healthy donors. Primers for the PCR totalled 60 Vbeta and 13 Jbeta. The assay was immunoSEQ multiplex PCR, and TCRdb's table has in-frame clones only and misses some. The sample lists about 130,000 clones; 80% were seen once. Sequenced input: PBMCs. The receptors were gathered from a female donor in good health and CMV-seronegative.

The chain has TRBV18 and TRBJ2-7; weak D call: TRBD2 (5 bases). The germline V gene has CDR1 KGHSH and CDR2 LQKENI. Deletions cut 1 base from V and 2 bases from J, with 9 bases between. The CDR3 covers 14 residues. The CDR3 sequence is CASSPLGETYEQYF. The CDR3 DNA follows: TGTGCCAGCTCACCACTCGGGGAAACCTACGAGCAGTACTTC. Based on the CDR3 plus reference TRBV18 and TRBJ2-7, the full variable domain is NAGVMQNPRHLVRRRGQEARLRCSPMKGHSHVYWYRQLPEEGLKFMVYLQKENIIDESGMPKERFSAEFPKEGPSILRIQQVVRGDSAAYFCASSPLGETYEQYFGPGTRLTVT.

This chain connects TRBV9 to TRBJ1-2; 8 nucleotides match TRBD1. After removal of 4 bases from V and 8 bases from J, the junction contained 13 bases not matched to a gene. CDR3 length equals 15 residues. Looked up from germline, CDR1 is SGDLS and CDR2 is YYNGEE. The CDR3 sequence is CASSPVSGGSRGYTF. The CDR3 nucleotides are TGTGCCAGCAGCCCCGTGTCAGGGGGCTCGCGGGGCTACACCTTC.

About this clone: At one boundary the junction diverges from the germline segment, which might be a read error. The chain uses TRBV19 and TRBJ2-3, with TRBD2 matching over 11 bases. Germline-derived CDR1 and CDR2 are LNHDA and SQIVND (reference sequence). The CDR3 is made up of 14 amino acids. CDR3: CASRIAGGTDMQYF. The CDR3 DNA reads TGTGCCAGTAGAATAGCGGGGGGGACAGATATGCAGTATTTT.